What follows are 26 T cell receptor beta chains derived from one specimen sequenced in a study of vaccination effects on CD4 cells after COVID-19. Prior to sequencing, the ViraFEST assay stimulated PBMC with viral peptide pools, which expanded the antigen-specific CD4+ T cells. Following an approximately 10-day culture, CD4+ T cells were purified. From March to December 2020, the person had a SARS-CoV-2 infection that was confirmed by PCR. The method was immunoSEQ multiplex PCR; TCRdb's version includes in-frame clones alone and lacks a portion of them. The sample records tens of thousands of clones, around 67% being singletons. Their recognized antigens are unknown. The sequences come from CD4+ T cells from PBMCs cultured with a peptide pool, collected before COVID-19 vaccination. All receptors come from a human donor who had a prior SARS-CoV-2 infection.

This clone was seen a few times. The chain combines TRBV15 with TRBJ2-1; D gene ambiguous. Between the trimmed V and J ends, which lost 1 base and 3 bases, there was a span of 10 bases. Germline V gene lookup returns CDR1 LNHNV and CDR2 YYDKDF (reference sequence). The CDR3 spans 15 residues. The DNA of the CDR3 is TGTGCCACCAGCAGAGGGCATTTAAACTACAATGAGCAGTTCTTC. This translates into CATSRGHLNYNEQFF.

The V gene is TRBV11-2, the J gene TRBJ1-6; no firm D call. The germline V gene encodes CDR1 SGHAT and CDR2 FQNNGV. This CDR3 has 15 residues. Trimming took off 5 bases at V and 8 bases at J, with 16 bases between the two ends. This chain's CDR3 is CASSPYPDGDSPLHF. DNA of the CDR3: TGTGCCAGCAGCCCCTACCCGGACGGCGATTCACCCCTCCACTTT.

This clone showed up just a few times. The V and J genes are TRBV12-5 and TRBJ2-1; D unresolved. Trimming cost V 0 bases and J 10 bases, with 7 bases left between them. This CDR3 is built from 12 residues. CDR1 and CDR2 from the germline V gene are LGHNT and FRNRAP. CDR3 DNA sequence: TGTGCTAGTGGTTTGGTACCGAAAGAGCAGTTCTTC. Translating gives CASGLVPKEQFF.

This sequence joins TRBV5-1 and TRBJ2-7, with D tentatively TRBD2 (5 bases). The CDR3 runs 14 residues. Germline CDR1 reads SGHRS; CDR2 reads YFSETQ. Trimming took off 4 bases at V and 0 bases at J, with 11 bases between the two ends. CDR3 sequence (DNA): TGCGCCAGCAGCCCCCAGGAGGTCTCCTACGAGCAGTACTTC. It is translated as CASSPQEVSYEQYF.

This clone has only a few counts. V and J are TRBV5-8 and TRBJ1-5; D may be TRBD1 (6 bases). V lost 4 bases and J lost 3, with 11 bases in between. CDR1 is SGHTS and CDR2 is YDEGEE in the germline V gene. The CDR3 totals 14 residues. CDR3 sequence reads: CASSKDRSNQPQHF. As DNA, the CDR3 is TGTGCCAGCAGCAAAGACAGGTCCAATCAGCCCCAGCATTTT.

This chain uses TRBV2 with TRBJ1-1; D gene uncertain. Trimming removed 4 bases from V and 1 base from J, with 10 bases in between. CDR1 is SNHLY, CDR2 FYNNEI, per germline. The CDR3 consists of 14 residues. DNA for the CDR3: TGTGCCAGCAGTGCGCACAGCAAGAACACTGAAGCTTTCTTT. This encodes CASSAHSKNTEAFF. Filled out from reference TRBV2 and TRBJ1-1, the complete variable domain reads EPEVTQTPSHQVTQMGQEVILRCVPISNHLYFYWYRQILGQKVEFLVSFYNNEISEKSEIFDDQFSVERPDGSNFTLKIRSTKLEDSAMYFCASSAHSKNTEAFFGQGTRLTVV.

The chain couples TRBV21-1 to TRBJ2-7; TRBD1 is the table's D call, not checked against the DNA. TRBV21-1 is flagged as a pseudogene. The CDR3 consists of 19 residues. CDR3 in amino acids: CASRKRGDRARGSSYEQYF. The CDR3 DNA reads TGTGCCAGCAGGAAAAGGGGGGACAGGGCACGGGGTAGCTCCTACGAGCAGTACTTC.

The J gene is TRBJ1-1, the V gene TRBV4-1; D possibly corresponds to TRBD1 (6 bases). The CDR3 totals 16 residues. Germline loops: CDR1 MGHRA, CDR2 YSYEKL. Trimming removed 2 bases at V and 1 base at J, with 14 bases between. The CDR3 loop is CASSQIFGQTNTEAFF. The CDR3 DNA reads as TGCGCCAGCAGCCAAATATTCGGACAGACGAACACTGAAGCTTTCTTT.

This chain uses TRBV5-1 with TRBJ2-3, with TRBD2 as a possible D gene (5 bases). The CDR3 extends over 15 amino acids. Germline loops: CDR1 SGHRS, CDR2 YFSETQ. V gave up 4 bases and J gave up 4 bases, with 16 bases separating them. The CDR3 protein is CASSTGEGVPDTQYF. The CDR3 DNA is TGCGCCAGCAGCACGGGCGAGGGTGTGCCAGATACGCAGTATTTT.

J is TRBJ2-6 and V is TRBV5-6; no firm D call. The CDR3 has 15 residues. Germline CDR1 is SGHDT and CDR2 is YYEEEE. V was shortened by 0 bases and J by 0 bases, with 4 bases between the two germline ends. The CDR3 DNA reads TGTGCCAGCAGCTTGGGAGTCTCTGGGGCCAACGTCCTGACTTTC. Translated: CASSLGVSGANVLTF.

The chain couples TRBV4-3 to TRBJ2-2, with 8 positions matching TRBD1. V dropped 8 bases and J dropped 4; count of bases not matched to a gene: 3. The CDR3 is 13 amino acids. Germline values: CDR1 LGHNA, CDR2 YSLEER. Here the CDR3 reads CASGTGVTGELFF. In DNA form, the CDR3 reads TGCGCCAGCGGGACAGGTGTCACCGGGGAGCTGTTTTTT.

This clone was seen only a few times. The chain uses TRBV18 and TRBJ1-1; weak D call: TRBD1 (5 bases). CDR1 and CDR2 from the germline V gene are KGHSH and LQKENI. V lost 2 bases to trimming and J lost 3 bases, with 10 bases between them. The CDR3 covers 14 residues. This CDR3 reads CASSPLGGYTEAFF. CDR3 DNA: TGTGCCAGCTCACCATTGGGGGGGTACACTGAAGCTTTCTTT.

This rearrangement joins TRBV6-6 to TRBJ1-6, with TRBD1 matching over 9 bases. V trimming: 5 bases; J trimming: 3 bases; junction bases outside the gene matches: 11. In germline, CDR1 is MNHNY, CDR2 SVGAGI (reference sequence). The CDR3 totals 18 residues. The CDR3 is CASSPYRRDRVYNSPLHF. In DNA, the CDR3 is TGTGCCAGCAGTCCTTACCGCCGGGACAGGGTCTATAATTCACCCCTCCACTTT.

This chain connects TRBV6-1 to TRBJ2-7; D remains unclear. Germline V gene data show CDR1 as MNHNS and CDR2 as SASEGT. The length of the CDR3 is 14 residues. V gave up 2 bases and J gave up 2 bases, with 10 bases separating them. CDR3 DNA: TGTGCCAGCAGTGAACGTCACGGTACCTACGAGCAGTACTTC. Encoded protein: CASSERHGTYEQYF.

This clone has only one observation. The chain carries TRBV7-3 and TRBJ2-3; D is undetermined. In germline, CDR1 is SGHTA, CDR2 FQGTGA. V lost 5 bases and J 4 bases, leaving 16 bases between the germline ends. This CDR3 has 15 residues. The CDR3 nucleotides read TGTGCCAGCAGCCGTGGGGTAGCCGAAGCAGATACGCAGTATTTT. Translated: CASSRGVAEADTQYF.

The gene calls are TRBV20-1 and TRBJ1-3, with D unclear. The CDR3 consists of 11 residues. Between the trimmed V and J ends, which lost 3 bases and 7 bases, there was a span of 7 bases. CDR1 and CDR2 (germline): DFQATT, SNEGSKA (reference sequence). The CDR3 nucleotides are TGCAGTGCTAGTTTAGGCAACACCATATATTTT. This encodes CSASLGNTIYF.

The V and J genes are TRBV7-2 and TRBJ1-4, with TRBD1 matching over 9 bases. V shed 1 base, J shed 8 bases, and the junction held 2 bases outside the gene matches. CDR3 size: 14 residues. Germline V lookup: CDR1 SGHTA, CDR2 FQGNSA. CDR3 sequence: CASSLGGTGEKLFF. The CDR3 coding sequence is TGTGCCAGCAGCTTAGGCGGGACAGGGGAAAAACTGTTTTTT.

The CDR3 nucleotides read TGTGCCAGCAGTGAAATGACTTCGGCCTACGAGCAGTACTTC. It encodes CASSEMTSAYEQYF. V usage is TRBV6-1 and J usage is TRBJ2-7; D is undetermined. The CDR3 length is 14 residues. CDR1 and CDR2 from the germline V gene are MNHNS and SASEGT. V lost 2 bases, J lost 2 bases, and 10 bases lay in between.

The CDR3 DNA sequence: TGTGCCAGCAGCCAAGAGTTGGCCAAGCCAGAGACCCAGTACTTC. Its translation: CASSQELAKPETQYF. The J gene is TRBJ2-5, the V gene TRBV3-1 (or the pseudogene TRBV3-2); no clear D. This CDR3 is 15 amino acids long. The V end lost 0 bases, the J end lost 4 bases, and 12 bases lay between the germline ends. CDR1 and CDR2 (germline): LGHDT, YNNKEL (reference sequence).

V and J are TRBV19 and TRBJ2-7, with 10 bases identical to TRBD1. There are 14 residues in the CDR3. CDR1 and CDR2 (germline): LNHDA, SQIVND (reference sequence). J gave up 6 bases and V 3 bases, and 5 bases lay outside the gene matches. The CDR3: CASSITGQGLEQYF. CDR3 bases: TGTGCCAGTAGTATTACGGGACAGGGGCTCGAGCAGTACTTC.

This rearrangement joins TRBV15 to TRBJ1-4, with 7 positions matching TRBD1. The length of the CDR3 is 14 residues. The V segment lost 3 bases and the J segment 8 bases; nucleotides outside the gene matches: 6. Germline CDR1 reads LNHNV; CDR2 reads YYDKDF (reference sequence). The CDR3 coding sequence is TGTGCCACCAGCAGGAACAGGGGTGAAGAAAAACTGTTTTTT. Protein: CATSRNRGEEKLFF. Using reference TRBV15 and TRBJ1-4 for the parts outside the CDR3, the full variable domain is DAMVIQNPRYQVTQFGKPVTLSCSQTLNHNVMYWYQQKSSQAPKLLFHYYDKDFNNEADTPDNFQSRRPNTSFCFLDIRSPGLGDTAMYLCATSRNRGEEKLFFGSGTQLSVL.

This clone was found a few times. The CDR3 nucleotides are TGCAGTGCTAGTCGTTTAAATAGAGGCGAGCAGTACTTC. Translation: CSASRLNRGEQYF. The chain joins TRBV20-1 to TRBJ2-7; D unclear. Per germline, CDR1 DFQATT and CDR2 SNEGSKA (reference sequence). This CDR3 has 13 residues. The V and J ends lost 3 bases and 6 bases respectively, with 15 bases between them.

The rearrangement uses TRBV6-5 and TRBJ2-7; possibly TRBD1 for D (5 bases). The V end lost 6 bases, the J end lost 6 bases, and 15 bases lay between the germline ends. Germline V gene data show CDR1 as MNHEY and CDR2 as SVGAGI. This CDR3 is built from 13 residues. CDR3 bases: TGTGCCAGCAGATTCCAGGGCGGCGGCGAGCAGTACTTC. Its translation is CASRFQGGGEQYF.

This CDR3 reads CASSTGVSEQYF. The CDR3 DNA reads TGTGCCAGCAGCACAGGGGTGAGCGAGCAGTACTTC. The chain is built from TRBV2 and TRBJ2-7, with 7 nucleotides matching TRBD1. The junction had 5 bases not matched to a gene; V was cut back by 6 bases and J by 6 bases. The CDR3 has 12 residues. The V gene's germline CDR1 is SNHLY and CDR2 FYNNEI. The full variable domain, its missing parts supplied by reference TRBV2 and TRBJ2-7, is EPEVTQTPSHQVTQMGQEVILRCVPISNHLYFYWYRQILGQKVEFLVSFYNNEISEKSEIFDDQFSVERPDGSNFTLKIRSTKLEDSAMYFCASSTGVSEQYFGPGTRLTVT.

The CDR3 nucleotides read TGTGCTAGTGGTCTGAGGGACTCCTCAACGGCCCTCCACTTT. This translates into CASGLRDSSTALHF. The V gene is TRBV12-5, the J gene TRBJ1-6; D is perhaps TRBD1 (5 bases). CDR3 length equals 14 residues. The germline V and J ends were trimmed by 5 bases and 14 bases, with 19 bases remaining between them. CDR1 LGHNT and CDR2 FRNRAP come from the germline V gene. The variable domain in full, completed from reference TRBV12-5 and TRBJ1-6, reads DARVTQTPRHKVTEMGQEVTMRCQPILGHNTVFWYRQTMMQGLELLAYFRNRAPLDDSGMPKDRFSAEMPDATLATLKIQPSEPRDSAVYFCASGLRDSSTALHFGNGTRLTVT.

This clone was recorded only once. The chain combines TRBV5-1 with TRBJ2-7; no firm D call. Between the trimmed V and J ends, which lost 2 bases and 8 bases, there was a span of 20 bases. This CDR3 spans 15 amino acids. The V gene's germline CDR1 is SGHRS and CDR2 YFSETQ. CDR3 residues: CASSFAMAGQPQQYF. CDR3 nucleotide sequence: TGCGCCAGCAGCTTTGCGATGGCCGGGCAGCCTCAGCAGTACTTC.